This T cell receptor beta chain was identified during a study of T cells in Graves' hyperthyroidism and ophthalmopathy. As for the study in general: The blood sample was taken at first diagnosis, before treatment began.

The CDR3 regions of TCR beta were amplified from RNA transcripts. An initial round of RT-PCR targeting the TCR CDR3 relied on the HTBI primer set. A single record per CDR3 protein comes from TCRdb applying MiXCR to the multiplex PCR reads. The sample shows hundreds of thousands of distinct CDR3 sequences, 15% to 20% of them seen only once. The clonotype originates from a man aged 40-55 years with Graves' ophthalmopathy. The specimen was blood.

CDR3 nucleotides: TGTGCCAGCAGTTTATTAGTTTCACCCCTCCACTTT. Protein sequence: CASSLLVSPLHF. The chain combines TRBV28 with TRBJ1-6, with D unclear. CDR1 and CDR2 from the germline V gene are MDHEN and SYDVKM. This CDR3 is built from 12 residues. The V end was cut by 1 base, the J end by 9 bases, with 4 bases between.